This TCR beta chain was captured by sequencing in a study of T cell clusters in autoimmune cytopenias. Multiplex touch-down PCR amplified TRB using TRB-A and TRB-B pools in one tube. TCRdb reprocessed the multiplex PCR reads; each CDR3 protein has one entry and no DNA is given. The repertoire table contains about 1,200 distinct CDR3 sequences. TRB amplification used approximately 0.25 ug of peripheral blood genomic DNA. The CDR3 loop spans 15 amino acids. The germline V gene encodes CDR1 SGHVS and CDR2 FNYEAQ. A further study also used this sample, focusing on T cell repertoires in aging, cancer and after chemotherapy. From that report: Donors were grouped into six age bands spanning 30 or younger through 70 or older. Healthy donor repertoires were recorded over several months to years and showed clear clonal overlap. Untreated cancer patients had significantly lower blood TCR diversity than age-matched healthy donors. Across the chemotherapy interval, each cancer cohort showed higher median generation probability, suggesting thymic rebound.

V gene TRBV7-6 combines with J gene TRBJ2-7; as DNA is missing, the TRBD1 call by TCRdb cannot be tested. The sample comprised peripheral blood. This clonotype was obtained from a human donor in good health. The chain's CDR3 is CASSDGTGPSYEQYF.